These T cell receptor beta chains were read from a single sample in a study of blood T cell repertoires in COVID-19. Profiling relied on immunoSEQ multiplex PCR, and the TCRdb table lists in-frame clones only, not all of them. Among almost 400,000 clones listed, about 89% were seen once. Sequencing was carried out using peripheral blood. The receptors shown here come from a woman aged 55-69 years with COVID-19, enrolled during active disease. Each CDR3 is given without its conserved first and last residue.

V gene: TRBV2
J gene: TRBJ1-4
CDR3 protein: ASSEYDRVDEKLF

V gene: TRBV6-2/TRBV6-3
J gene: TRBJ1-2
CDR3 protein: ASSSRGSSNYGYT

V gene: TRBV5-4
J gene: TRBJ1-2
CDR3 protein: ASSFPRQGYGYT

V gene: TRBV6-5
J gene: TRBJ2-7
CDR3 protein: ASSTDRRSYEQY

V gene: TRBV6-6
J gene: TRBJ1-1
CDR3 protein: ASSYAIRGKAEAF

V gene: TRBV14
J gene: TRBJ1-3
CDR3 protein: ASSGRQGLPGNTIY

V gene: TRBV9
J gene: TRBJ2-7
CDR3 protein: ASSPTGGGEQY

V gene: TRBV5-1
J gene: TRBJ1-1
CDR3 protein: ASSFGWSTTEAF

V gene: TRBV29-1
J gene: TRBJ1-2
CDR3 protein: SVDRGGEGYT

V gene: TRBV7-2
J gene: TRBJ2-2
CDR3 protein: ASSSSGRNTGELF

V gene: TRBV3-1/TRBV3-2
J gene: TRBJ2-2
CDR3 protein: ASSRMTGELF

V gene: TRBV5-6
J gene: TRBJ2-3
CDR3 protein: ASSFGRGVSTDTQY

V gene: TRBV5-4
J gene: TRBJ1-1
CDR3 protein: ASSLPGARDEAF

V gene: TRBV4-1
J gene: TRBJ1-6
CDR3 protein: ASSQEWAGQGVGQPLH

V gene: TRBV7-3
J gene: TRBJ2-7
CDR3 protein: ASSSDSSYEQY

V gene: TRBV30
J gene: TRBJ1-1
CDR3 protein: AWTMGQLNTEAF

V gene: TRBV10-3
J gene: TRBJ2-3
CDR3 protein: AISSGLAGFTDTQY

V gene: TRBV6-5
J gene: TRBJ1-2
CDR3 protein: ASRGGGGGYT

V gene: TRBV28
J gene: TRBJ1-1
CDR3 protein: ASRGGNTEAF

V gene: TRBV12-5
J gene: TRBJ1-2
CDR3 protein: ASGLLTVSGQGAEGYT

V gene: TRBV27
J gene: TRBJ2-6
CDR3 protein: ASSALDSSGANVLT

V gene: TRBV2
J gene: TRBJ2-2
CDR3 protein: ASRTTGPTGELF

V gene: TRBV12-3/TRBV12-4
J gene: TRBJ1-2
CDR3 protein: ASSLDRADGYT

V gene: TRBV29-1
J gene: TRBJ1-5
CDR3 protein: SVGQGVGQPQH

V gene: TRBV5-6
J gene: TRBJ1-2
CDR3 protein: ASSLVGRQVPLGGYT

V gene: TRBV4-2
J gene: TRBJ2-1
CDR3 protein: ASSRAKSANEQF

V gene: TRBV6-2/TRBV6-3
J gene: TRBJ2-7
CDR3 protein: ASSYGGTGFYEQY

V gene: TRBV4-1
J gene: TRBJ2-5
CDR3 protein: ASSQGVGLQETQY

V gene: TRBV4-2
J gene: TRBJ2-7
CDR3 protein: ASSHDPGTYEQY